These 16 T cell receptor beta chains were all obtained from the same sample, sequenced in a study of CD8+ T cells in alopecia areata. Following RNA extraction, reverse transcription yielded cDNA that acted as the sequencing template. Some clones are missing from TCRdb's copy, which holds only in-frame ones; the method was immunoSEQ multiplex PCR. Found here are some 200,000 clones, roughly 44% of them singletons; the top ten hold about 2.6%. Sample treatment: oral pan-JAK inhibitor, 5-10 mg twice daily. This sample comprised CD4+ T cells sorted from blood, obtained at roughly week 38, from a patient treated with tofacitinib. Every receptor here comes from a human donor with alopecia areata.

V gene TRBV10-3 combines with J gene TRBJ2-7; no definite D call. The CDR3 spans 12 residues. V lost 8 bases, J lost 2 bases, and 10 bases lay in between. In germline, CDR1 is ENHRY, CDR2 SYGVKD. DNA for the CDR3: TGTGCCATCCATATGAGACCCTACGAGCAGTACTTC. Amino acid sequence: CAIHMRPYEQYF.

This chain connects TRBV5-1 to TRBJ2-4; D not certain. The germline V and J ends were trimmed by 4 bases and 0 bases, with 11 bases remaining between them. CDR1 SGHRS and CDR2 YFSETQ come from the germline V gene. The length of the CDR3 is 15 residues. The CDR3 nucleotides read TGCGCCAGCAGCCCAGGCGTACTAGCCAAAAACATTCAGTACTTC. Amino acid sequence: CASSPGVLAKNIQYF.

This chain uses TRBV28 with TRBJ2-6; D gene ambiguous. Trimming shortened V by 7 bases and J by 1 base, and 17 bases separated the two germline ends. Germline V CDR1 and CDR2: MDHEN, SYDVKM. The CDR3 length is 17 residues. The CDR3 bases are TGTGCCAGCACAGGTCCACAGCTAGGGTCTGGGGCCAACGTCCTGACTTTC. Translation gives CASTGPQLGSGANVLTF.

The chain carries TRBV25-1 and TRBJ2-1, with 16 bases lining up with TRBD2. Germline V gene data show CDR1 as MGHDK and CDR2 as SYGVNS. The length of the CDR3 is 17 residues. J lost 8 bases, V lost 6 bases, and 10 bases had no gene match. CDR3 DNA sequence: TGTGCCAGCAGCTCGCCTCCCGGGACTAGCGGGAGGGATGAGCAGTTCTTC. It codes for CASSSPPGTSGRDEQFF.

This clone was picked up a small number of times. The chain recombines TRBV29-1 with TRBJ1-1; a possible D gene is TRBD1 (6 bases). The V gene lost 3 bases and the J gene lost 9 bases, with 8 bases spanning the gap. The CDR3 is made up of 10 amino acids. In germline, CDR1 is SQVTM, CDR2 ANQGSEA. The CDR3 sequence: CSVDRDKAFF. The CDR3 bases are TGCAGCGTTGATAGGGACAAAGCTTTCTTT.

The V gene is TRBV30, the J gene TRBJ2-2; 8 nucleotides match TRBD2. Losses at the gene ends were 0 bases for V and 4 bases for J; bases not matched to a gene: 10. Germline CDR1 and CDR2: GTSNPN and SVGIG (reference sequence). CDR3 size: 17 residues. Here the CDR3 DNA reads TGTGCCTGGAGTGTGCCAGCGGGAGTAATGGCCACCGGGGAGCTGTTTTTT. Protein: CAWSVPAGVMATGELFF.

The gene calls are TRBV4-3 and TRBJ2-6; no clear D gene. Germline V CDR1 and CDR2: LGHNA, YSLEER. The CDR3 sequence is 18 residues long. V gave up 1 base and J gave up 4 bases, with 17 bases separating them. The CDR3, as DNA: TGCGCCAGCAGCCAAGTTACAGCGACCCTCTCGGGGGCCAACGTCCTGACTTTC. Translation gives CASSQVTATLSGANVLTF.

The chain links TRBV7-7 to TRBJ2-3; TRBD1 aligns across 7 bases. CDR3 length: 12 residues. The germline V gene has CDR1 SSHAT and CDR2 FNYEAQ (reference sequence). Trimming at V came to 4 bases and at J to 7 bases, leaving 2 bases not matched to a gene. The CDR3 loop reads CASSSRGNTQYF. The CDR3 DNA reads TGTGCCAGCAGCTCCAGGGGGAATACGCAGTATTTT.

The chain carries TRBV27 and TRBJ1-5, with a possible D match to TRBD1 (5 bases). Trimming stripped 2 bases from V and 1 base from J, with 9 bases between. CDR1 is MNHEY, CDR2 SMNVEV, per germline (reference sequence). CDR3 length equals 15 residues. The CDR3 spells CASSLQGSSNQPQHF. CDR3 coding DNA: TGTGCCAGCAGTTTACAGGGTTCGAGCAATCAGCCCCAGCATTTT.

This sequence joins TRBV30 and TRBJ2-7; 7 bases agree with TRBD2. Germline trimming cut 0 bases from V and 3 bases from J; bases unmatched to any gene: 5. CDR1 and CDR2 (germline): GTSNPN, SVGIG (reference sequence). This CDR3 comprises 14 residues. This CDR3 is CAWSVQAGNYEQYF. CDR3 nucleotide sequence: TGTGCCTGGAGTGTACAAGCGGGGAACTACGAGCAGTACTTC.

This clone was seen more than once but under ten times. The V and J genes are TRBV7-8 and TRBJ2-2; D might be TRBD1 (6 bases). Trimming cost V 4 bases and J 0 bases, with 12 bases left between them. Germline values: CDR1 SGHVS, CDR2 FQNEAQ. CDR3 size: 16 residues. The CDR3 coding sequence is TGTGCCAGCAGCTCGAGACAGGCCTCGAACACCGGGGAGCTGTTTTTT. Protein sequence: CASSSRQASNTGELFF.

As DNA, the CDR3 is TGTGCCAGCAGCCCTCAGGGAGCTAACTATGGCTACACCTTC. Protein sequence: CASSPQGANYGYTF. This rearrangement joins TRBV7-9 to TRBJ1-2; the D gene is possibly TRBD1 (5 bases). Germline CDR1 and CDR2: SEHNR and FQNEAQ (reference sequence). CDR3 length: 14 residues. Trimming removed 5 bases from V and 0 bases from J, with 10 bases in between. Supplemented by reference TRBV7-9 and TRBJ1-2, the full variable domain reads DTGVSQNPRHKITKRGQNVTFRCDPISEHNRLYWYRQTLGQGPEFLTYFQNEAQLEKSRLLSDRFSAERPKGSFSTLEIQRTEQGDSAMYLCASSPQGANYGYTFGSGTRLTVV.

This rearrangement joins TRBV29-1 to TRBJ2-2, with 13 bases lining up with TRBD2. The CDR3 is made up of 13 amino acids. The V gene end was trimmed by 8 bases and the J gene end by 9 bases; junction bases not matched to a gene: 6. In germline, CDR1 is SQVTM, CDR2 ANQGSEA. Here the CDR3 reads CSLGLAGVWELFF. The CDR3, as DNA: TGCAGCCTTGGACTAGCGGGAGTGTGGGAGCTGTTTTTT.

The chain links TRBV15 to TRBJ2-2; 8 bases agree with TRBD1. V shed 4 bases and J 4 bases; nucleotides not matched to a gene: 2. Per germline, CDR1 LNHNV and CDR2 YYDKDF (reference sequence). The CDR3 length is 14 residues. CDR3 nucleotide sequence: TGTGCCACCAGCAAGGACAGGGTCACCGGGGAGCTGTTTTTT. Translation: CATSKDRVTGELFF.

This clone was seen once. The chain recombines TRBV7-2 with TRBJ2-3, with 8 bases fitting TRBD2. V was clipped by 8 bases and J by 4 bases; unmatched bases: 5. Per the germline V gene, CDR1 is SGHTA and CDR2 is FQGNSA. This CDR3 spans 13 amino acids. The CDR3 DNA reads as TGTGCCAGCGTAGCGGGAAGTGCAGATACGCAGTATTTT. The encoded protein is CASVAGSADTQYF.

This sequence joins TRBV2 and TRBJ2-5; tentative D call: TRBD2 (7 bases). With 1 base removed from V and 4 bases from J, the gap between germline ends came to 13 bases. Per the germline V gene, CDR1 is SNHLY and CDR2 is FYNNEI. CDR3 length equals 15 residues. The CDR3: CASSEEGGLGETQYF. CDR3 DNA: TGTGCCAGCAGTGAAGAGGGGGGGCTCGGAGAGACCCAGTACTTC.